This T cell receptor beta chain was obtained from a study of OX40 agonist ivuxolimab in advanced cancers. Study-level findings and limits: A proportion of nonresponders additionally exhibited low normalized T-cell clonal expansion.

Germline trimming cut 6 bases from V and 6 bases from J; bases unmatched to any gene: 15. Germline V gene sequence: CDR1 SGHRS, CDR2 YFSETQ. This CDR3 region has 16 residues. Clones were read by immunoSEQ multiplex PCR, and TCRdb kept only the in-frame ones, dropping some. In the table there are 65,000 or so clones, roughly 85% of which are singletons. As to this clone: Its cognate antigen is unknown.

Sequencing was performed on CD4+ or CD8+ T cells sorted from blood, taken in a trial of the OX40 agonist ivuxolimab. The clonotype originates from an adult with an advanced solid tumor such as melanoma, head and neck, liver or kidney cancer. The chain employs TRBV5-1 and TRBJ2-3, with 8 nucleotides matching TRBD2. The DNA of the CDR3 is TGCGCCAGCAACACGGGGGGGACTGCCGGATCGGATACGCAGTATTTT. It is translated as CASNTGGTAGSDTQYF.